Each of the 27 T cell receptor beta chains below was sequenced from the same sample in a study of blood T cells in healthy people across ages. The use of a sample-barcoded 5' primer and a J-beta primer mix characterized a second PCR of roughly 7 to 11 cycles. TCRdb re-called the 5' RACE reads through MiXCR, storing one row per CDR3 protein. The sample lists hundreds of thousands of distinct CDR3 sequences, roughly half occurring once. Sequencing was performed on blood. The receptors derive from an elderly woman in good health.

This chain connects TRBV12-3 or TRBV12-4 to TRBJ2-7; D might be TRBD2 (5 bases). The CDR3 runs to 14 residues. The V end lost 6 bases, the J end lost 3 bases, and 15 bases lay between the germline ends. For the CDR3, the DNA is TGTGCCAGCAGAGAGGAAGGACGGGGCTACGAGCAGTACTTC. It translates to CASREEGRGYEQYF.

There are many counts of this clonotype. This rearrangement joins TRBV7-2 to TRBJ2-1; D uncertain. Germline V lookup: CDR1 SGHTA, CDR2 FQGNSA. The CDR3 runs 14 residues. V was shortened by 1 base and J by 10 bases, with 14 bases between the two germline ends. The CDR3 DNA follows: TGTGCCAGCAGCTTAGTAGCCAGCACCACCGAGCAGTTCTTC. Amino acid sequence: CASSLVASTTEQFF.

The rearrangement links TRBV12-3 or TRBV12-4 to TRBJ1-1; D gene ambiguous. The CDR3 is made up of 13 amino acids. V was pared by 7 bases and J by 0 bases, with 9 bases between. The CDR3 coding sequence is TGTGCCAGCACTGCCGAGTTGAACACTGAAGCTTTCTTT. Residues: CASTAELNTEAFF.

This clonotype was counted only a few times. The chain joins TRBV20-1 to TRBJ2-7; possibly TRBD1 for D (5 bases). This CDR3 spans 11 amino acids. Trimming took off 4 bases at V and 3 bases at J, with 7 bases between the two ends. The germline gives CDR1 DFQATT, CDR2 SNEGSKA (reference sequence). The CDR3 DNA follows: TGCAGTGCTACAGGACACTACGAGCAGTACTTC. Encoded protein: CSATGHYEQYF.

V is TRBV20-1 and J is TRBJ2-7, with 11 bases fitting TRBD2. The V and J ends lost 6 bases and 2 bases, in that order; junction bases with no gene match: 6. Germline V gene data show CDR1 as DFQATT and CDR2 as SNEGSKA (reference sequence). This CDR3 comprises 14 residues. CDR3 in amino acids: CSALGLADTYEQYF. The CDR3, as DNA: TGCAGTGCCTTGGGACTAGCGGATACCTACGAGCAGTACTTC.

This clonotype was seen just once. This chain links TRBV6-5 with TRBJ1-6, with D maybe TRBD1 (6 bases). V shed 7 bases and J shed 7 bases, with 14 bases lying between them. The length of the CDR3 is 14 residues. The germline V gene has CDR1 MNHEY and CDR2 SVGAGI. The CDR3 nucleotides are TGTGCCAGCACCACGGGCAGGGGAAATTCACCCCTCCACTTT. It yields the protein CASTTGRGNSPLHF.

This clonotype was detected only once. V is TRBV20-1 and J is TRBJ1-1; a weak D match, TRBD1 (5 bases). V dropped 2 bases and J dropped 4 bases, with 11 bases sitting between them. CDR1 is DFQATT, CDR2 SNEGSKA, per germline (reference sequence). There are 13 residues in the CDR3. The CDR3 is CSARQPGGTEAFF. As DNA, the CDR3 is TGCAGTGCTAGACAGCCGGGGGGCACTGAAGCTTTCTTT.

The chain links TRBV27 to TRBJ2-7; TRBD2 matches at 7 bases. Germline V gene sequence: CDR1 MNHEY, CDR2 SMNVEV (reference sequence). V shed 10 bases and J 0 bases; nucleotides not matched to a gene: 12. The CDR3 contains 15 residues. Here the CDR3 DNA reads TGTGCCACCAAACAAGTGGGGGGGAGCTCCTACGAGCAGTACTTC. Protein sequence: CATKQVGGSSYEQYF.

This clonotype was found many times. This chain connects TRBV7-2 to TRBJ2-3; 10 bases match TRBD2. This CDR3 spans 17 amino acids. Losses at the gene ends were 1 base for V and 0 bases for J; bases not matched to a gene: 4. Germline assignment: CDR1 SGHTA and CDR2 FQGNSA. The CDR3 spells CASSLVAGGTSTDTQYF. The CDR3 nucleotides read TGTGCCAGCAGCTTAGTAGCGGGGGGTACTAGCACAGATACGCAGTATTTT.

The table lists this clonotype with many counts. The DNA of the CDR3 is TGTGCCAGCAGTTATGGACAGGGAAGTCATGAGCAGTTCTTC. This gives the protein CASSYGQGSHEQFF. This chain joins TRBV6-6 and TRBJ2-1; 8 nucleotides agree with TRBD1. The V gene's germline CDR1 is MNHNY and CDR2 SVGAGI (reference sequence). There are 14 residues in the CDR3. With V trimmed by 3 bases and J by 8 bases, 6 bases remained unmatched.

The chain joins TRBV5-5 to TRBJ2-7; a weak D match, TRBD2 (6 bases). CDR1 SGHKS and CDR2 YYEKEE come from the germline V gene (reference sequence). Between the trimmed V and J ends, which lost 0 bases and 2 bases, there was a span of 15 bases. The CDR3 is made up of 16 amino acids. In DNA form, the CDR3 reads TGTGCCAGCAGCTTGGTTAGAACTAGCCCCACCTACGAGCAGTACTTC. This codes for CASSLVRTSPTYEQYF.

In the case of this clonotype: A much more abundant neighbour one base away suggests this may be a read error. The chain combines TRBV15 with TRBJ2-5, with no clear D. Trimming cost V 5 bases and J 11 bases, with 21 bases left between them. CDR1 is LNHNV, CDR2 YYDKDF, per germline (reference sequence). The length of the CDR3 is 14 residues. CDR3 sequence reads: CATSPASQNNEQYF. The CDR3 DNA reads TGTGCCACCAGCCCAGCCTCCCAGAACAATGAGCAGTACTTC.

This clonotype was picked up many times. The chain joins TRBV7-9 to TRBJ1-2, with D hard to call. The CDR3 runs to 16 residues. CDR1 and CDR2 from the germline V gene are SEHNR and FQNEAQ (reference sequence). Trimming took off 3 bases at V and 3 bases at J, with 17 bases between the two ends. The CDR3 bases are TGTGCCAGCAGCTTTAAGCGGCAGCCTTCATACTATGGCTACACCTTC. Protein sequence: CASSFKRQPSYYGYTF. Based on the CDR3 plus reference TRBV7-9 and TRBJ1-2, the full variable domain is DTGVSQNPRHKITKRGQNVTFRCDPISEHNRLYWYRQTLGQGPEFLTYFQNEAQLEKSRLLSDRFSAERPKGSFSTLEIQRTEQGDSAMYLCASSFKRQPSYYGYTFGSGTRLTVV.

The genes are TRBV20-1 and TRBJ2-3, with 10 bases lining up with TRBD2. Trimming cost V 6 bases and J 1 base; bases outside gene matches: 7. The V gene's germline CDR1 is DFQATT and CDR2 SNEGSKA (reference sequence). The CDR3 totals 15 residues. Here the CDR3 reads CSAAAGTSGTDTQYF. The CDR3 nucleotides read TGCAGTGCCGCCGCCGGGACTAGCGGCACAGATACGCAGTATTTT.

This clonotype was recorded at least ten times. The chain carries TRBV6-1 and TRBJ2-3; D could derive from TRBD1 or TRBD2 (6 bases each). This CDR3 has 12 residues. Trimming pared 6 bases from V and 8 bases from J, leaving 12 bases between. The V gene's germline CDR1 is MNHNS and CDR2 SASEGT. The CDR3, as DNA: TGTGCCAGCAGCCCCGGGGGCGGTACGCAGTATTTT. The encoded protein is CASSPGGGTQYF.

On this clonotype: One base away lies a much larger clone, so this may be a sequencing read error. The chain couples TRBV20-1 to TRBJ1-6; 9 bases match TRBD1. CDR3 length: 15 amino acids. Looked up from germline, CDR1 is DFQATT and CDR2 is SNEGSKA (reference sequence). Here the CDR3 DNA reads TGCAGTGCTAGACCCGACAGGGGGGAATTTGCACCCCGCCACTTT. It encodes CSARPDRGEFAPRHF.

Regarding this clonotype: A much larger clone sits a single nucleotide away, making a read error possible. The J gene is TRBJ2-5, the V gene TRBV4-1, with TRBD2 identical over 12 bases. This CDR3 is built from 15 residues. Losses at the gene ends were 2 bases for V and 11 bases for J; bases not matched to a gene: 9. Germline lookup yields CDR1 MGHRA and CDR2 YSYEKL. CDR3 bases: TGCGCCAGCAGCCAACTAGCGGGAGGGGTTTATGAGCAGTACTTC. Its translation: CASSQLAGGVYEQYF.

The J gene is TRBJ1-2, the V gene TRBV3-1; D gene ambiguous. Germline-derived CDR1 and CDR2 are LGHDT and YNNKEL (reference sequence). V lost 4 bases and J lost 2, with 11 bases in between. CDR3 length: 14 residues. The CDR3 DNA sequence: TGTGCCAGCAGCCCAAGGAGTTCCAACTATGGCTACACCTTC. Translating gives CASSPRSSNYGYTF.

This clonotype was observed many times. The CDR3 loop is CASSLDSRVGEQYF. The CDR3 DNA reads as TGTGCCAGCAGCTTAGACTCAAGAGTAGGCGAGCAGTACTTC. This rearrangement joins TRBV7-9 to TRBJ2-7, with no clear D. Germline CDR1 is SEHNR and CDR2 is FQNEAQ (reference sequence). This CDR3 spans 14 amino acids. V was cut by 1 base and J by 6 bases, with 13 bases left in between.

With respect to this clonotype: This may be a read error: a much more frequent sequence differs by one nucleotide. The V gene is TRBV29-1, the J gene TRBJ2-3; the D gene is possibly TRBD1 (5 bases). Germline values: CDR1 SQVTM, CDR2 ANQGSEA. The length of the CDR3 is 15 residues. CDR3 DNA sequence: TGCAGCGTTGAAGATCTTTGGAAACCCACAGGTACGCAGTATTTT. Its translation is CSVEDLWKPTGTQYF.

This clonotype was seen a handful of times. The CDR3 DNA reads TGTGCCAGCAGCTTAGGGACCCCGTCAGGGGCAGATACGCAGTATTTT. Its protein is CASSLGTPSGADTQYF. The chain joins TRBV5-5 to TRBJ2-3, with D possibly matching TRBD1 (6 bases). This CDR3 comprises 16 residues. CDR1 SGHKS and CDR2 YYEKEE come from the germline V gene (reference sequence). The ends were cut back, 2 bases at V and 4 bases at J, with 17 bases in the middle.

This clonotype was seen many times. The CDR3 protein is CSAQGVGNIQYF. The CDR3 region has the DNA TGCAGTGCCCAAGGAGTTGGAAACATTCAGTACTTC. This chain links TRBV20-1 with TRBJ2-4; D not certain. This CDR3 is 12 amino acids long. In germline, CDR1 is DFQATT, CDR2 SNEGSKA (reference sequence). Trimming pared 6 bases from V and 6 bases from J, leaving 12 bases between.

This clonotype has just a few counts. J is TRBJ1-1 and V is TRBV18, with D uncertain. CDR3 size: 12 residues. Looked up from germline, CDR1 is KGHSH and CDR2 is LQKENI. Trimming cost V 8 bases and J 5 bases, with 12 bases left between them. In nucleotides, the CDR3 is TGTGCCAGCGCTCAGGTGGGAACTGAAGCTTTCTTT. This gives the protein CASAQVGTEAFF.

The chain's CDR3 is CASSNTGGSRRVEQYF. In DNA form, the CDR3 reads TGTGCCAGCAGTAACACGGGGGGATCGCGCCGTGTAGAGCAGTACTTC. The chain links TRBV6-5 to TRBJ2-7; 7 bases agree with TRBD2. This CDR3 is built from 16 residues. Germline assignment: CDR1 MNHEY and CDR2 SVGAGI. J gave up 7 bases and V 5 bases, and 17 bases lay outside the gene matches.

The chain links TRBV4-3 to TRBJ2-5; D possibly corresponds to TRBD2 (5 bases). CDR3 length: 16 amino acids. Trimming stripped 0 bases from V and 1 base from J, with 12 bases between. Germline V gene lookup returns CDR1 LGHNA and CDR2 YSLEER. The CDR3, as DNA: TGCGCCAGCAGCCAAGATGGACGGGGTGCCCAAGAGACCCAGTACTTC. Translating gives CASSQDGRGAQETQYF.

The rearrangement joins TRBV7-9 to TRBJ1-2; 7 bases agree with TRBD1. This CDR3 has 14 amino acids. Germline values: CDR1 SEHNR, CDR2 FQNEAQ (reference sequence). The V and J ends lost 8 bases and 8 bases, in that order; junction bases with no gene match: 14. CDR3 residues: CASGNDRDYRGYTF. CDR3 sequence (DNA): TGTGCCAGCGGCAACGACAGGGACTATAGAGGCTACACCTTC.

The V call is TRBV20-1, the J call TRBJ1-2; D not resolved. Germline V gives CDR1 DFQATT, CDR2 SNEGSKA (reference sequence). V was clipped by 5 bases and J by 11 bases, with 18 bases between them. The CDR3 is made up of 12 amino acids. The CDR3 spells CSAPRPGTGYTF. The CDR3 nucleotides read TGCAGTGCTCCTCGACCGGGAACTGGTTACACCTTC.